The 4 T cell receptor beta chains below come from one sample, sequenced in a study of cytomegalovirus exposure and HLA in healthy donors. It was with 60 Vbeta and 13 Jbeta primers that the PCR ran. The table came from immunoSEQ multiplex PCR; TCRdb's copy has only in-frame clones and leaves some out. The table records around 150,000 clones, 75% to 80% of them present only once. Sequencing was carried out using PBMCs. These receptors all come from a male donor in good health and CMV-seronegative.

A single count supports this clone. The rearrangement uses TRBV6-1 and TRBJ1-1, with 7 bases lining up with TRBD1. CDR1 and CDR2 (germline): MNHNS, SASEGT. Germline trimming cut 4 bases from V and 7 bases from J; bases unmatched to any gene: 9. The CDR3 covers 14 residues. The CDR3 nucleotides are TGTGCCAGCAGTGTGACAGGGCCGAGGGGTGAAGCTTTCTTT. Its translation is CASSVTGPRGEAFF.

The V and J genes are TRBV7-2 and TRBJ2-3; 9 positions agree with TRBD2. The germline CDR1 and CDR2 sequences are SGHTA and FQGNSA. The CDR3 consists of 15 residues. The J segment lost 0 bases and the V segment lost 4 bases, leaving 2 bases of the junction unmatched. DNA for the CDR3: TGTGCCAGCAGCTCCCTAGCGGGGAGCACAGATACGCAGTATTTT. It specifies CASSSLAGSTDTQYF.

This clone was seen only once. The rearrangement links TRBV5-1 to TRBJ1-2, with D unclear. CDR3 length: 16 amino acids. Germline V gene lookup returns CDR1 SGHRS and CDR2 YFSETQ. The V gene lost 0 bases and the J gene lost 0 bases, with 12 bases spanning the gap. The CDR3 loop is CASSLGQSLTNYGYTF. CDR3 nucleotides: TGCGCCAGCAGCTTGGGACAATCTCTGACTAACTATGGCTACACCTTC.

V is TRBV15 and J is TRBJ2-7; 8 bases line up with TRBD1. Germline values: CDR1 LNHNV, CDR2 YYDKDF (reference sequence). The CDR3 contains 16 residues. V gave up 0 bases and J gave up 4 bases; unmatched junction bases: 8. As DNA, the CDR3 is TGTGCCACCAGCAGAGATAGCAGAGACAGGGGTTACGAGCAGTACTTC. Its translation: CATSRDSRDRGYEQYF. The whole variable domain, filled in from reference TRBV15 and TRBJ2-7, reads DAMVIQNPRYQVTQFGKPVTLSCSQTLNHNVMYWYQQKSSQAPKLLFHYYDKDFNNEADTPDNFQSRRPNTSFCFLDIRSPGLGDTAMYLCATSRDSRDRGYEQYFGPGTRLTVT.